This T cell receptor beta chain is from a study of vaccination and CD4 T cells after COVID-19. TCRdb re-derived calls from the PCR reads in MiXCR, one entry per CDR3 protein. Of about 21,000 distinct CDR3 sequences listed, more than 45% are singletons. Per the germline V gene, CDR1 is LNHDA and CDR2 is SQIVND (reference sequence). The CDR3 runs 12 residues. Unmatched junction bases numbered 4, after V lost 3 bases and J lost 12 bases. The specimen was CD4+ T cells from blood, collected before SARS-CoV-2 vaccination. This clonotype was obtained from a human donor who had recovered from COVID-19. J is TRBJ2-1 and V is TRBV19; 8 bases fit TRBD1. CDR3 loop: CASSIAGTGQFF. The DNA of the CDR3 is TGTGCCAGTAGTATCGCCGGGACAGGGCAGTTCTTC.